Presented here are 4 T cell receptor beta chains from one specimen sequenced in a study of T cell repertoires in ileal Crohn's disease. Only in-frame clones appear in the TCRdb table, and some are missing; sequencing was by immunoSEQ multiplex PCR. The sample contains thousands of clones, approximately 86% of which appear only once. The sequencing input was ileal tissue. The receptors stem from an adult with Crohn's disease.

The V call is TRBV2, the J call TRBJ2-5; 8 bases are a match to TRBD1. The germline V gene has CDR1 SNHLY and CDR2 FYNNEI. Trimming took 5 bases from V and 3 from J; bases not matched to a gene: 5. This CDR3 is built from 14 residues. The CDR3 sequence: CASSSGQGEETQYF. Written as DNA, the CDR3 is TGTGCCAGCAGTTCCGGACAGGGAGAAGAGACCCAGTACTTC.

This clone is a singleton in its sample. V and J are TRBV19 and TRBJ2-7; 14 positions agree with TRBD2. CDR1 LNHDA and CDR2 SQIVND come from the germline V gene (reference sequence). The V gene end was trimmed by 10 bases and the J gene end by 7 bases; junction bases not matched to a gene: 24. The CDR3 totals 19 residues. Written as DNA, the CDR3 is TGTGCCATGGTATGGTCCGGGACTAGCGGGAGCCCCCGCTCTGGGGAGCAGTACTTC. Its protein product is CAMVWSGTSGSPRSGEQYF.

The chain has TRBV5-1 and TRBJ1-2, with D perhaps matching TRBD1 (5 bases). Germline values: CDR1 SGHRS, CDR2 YFSETQ. Trimming cost V 5 bases and J 0 bases, with 14 bases left between them. The CDR3 is 15 amino acids. CDR3 amino acids: CASSLFDRPNYGYTF. The CDR3 bases are TGCGCCAGCAGTTTGTTCGACAGACCTAACTATGGCTACACCTTC.

The chain joins TRBV4-3 to TRBJ2-6; TRBD2 agrees at 11 bases. V gave up 0 bases and J gave up 3 bases; unmatched junction bases: 7. Germline V gene sequence: CDR1 LGHNA, CDR2 YSLEER. This CDR3 region has 19 residues. CDR3 sequence (DNA): TGCGCCAGCAGCCAAGAGGTAGCGGGAGGGCCCCTTGGGGCCAACGTCCTGACTTTC. It is translated as CASSQEVAGGPLGANVLTF.